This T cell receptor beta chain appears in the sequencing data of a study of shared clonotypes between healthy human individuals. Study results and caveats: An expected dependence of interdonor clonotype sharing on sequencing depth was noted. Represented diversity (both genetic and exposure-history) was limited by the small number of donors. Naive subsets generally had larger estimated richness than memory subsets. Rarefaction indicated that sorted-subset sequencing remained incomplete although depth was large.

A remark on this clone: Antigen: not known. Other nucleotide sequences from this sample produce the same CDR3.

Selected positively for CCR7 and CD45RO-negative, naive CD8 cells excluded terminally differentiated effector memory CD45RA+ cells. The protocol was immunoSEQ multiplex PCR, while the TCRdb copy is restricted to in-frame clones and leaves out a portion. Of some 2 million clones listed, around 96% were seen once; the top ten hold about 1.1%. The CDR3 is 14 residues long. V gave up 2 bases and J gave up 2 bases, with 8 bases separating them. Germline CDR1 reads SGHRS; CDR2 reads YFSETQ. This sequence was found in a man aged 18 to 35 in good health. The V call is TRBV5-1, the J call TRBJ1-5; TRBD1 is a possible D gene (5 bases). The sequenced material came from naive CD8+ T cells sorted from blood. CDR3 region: CASSFEGGNQPQHF. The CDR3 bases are TGCGCCAGCAGCTTCGAAGGGGGCAATCAGCCCCAGCATTTT.